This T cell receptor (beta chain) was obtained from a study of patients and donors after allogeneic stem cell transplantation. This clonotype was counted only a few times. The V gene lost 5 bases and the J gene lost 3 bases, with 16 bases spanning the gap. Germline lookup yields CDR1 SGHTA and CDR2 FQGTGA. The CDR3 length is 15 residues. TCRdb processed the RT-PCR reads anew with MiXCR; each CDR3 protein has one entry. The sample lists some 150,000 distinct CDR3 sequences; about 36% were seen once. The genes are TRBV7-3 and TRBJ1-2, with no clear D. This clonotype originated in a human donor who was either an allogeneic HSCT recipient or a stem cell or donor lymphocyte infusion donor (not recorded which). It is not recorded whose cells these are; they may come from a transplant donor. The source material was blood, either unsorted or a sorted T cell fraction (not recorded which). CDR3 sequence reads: CASSPGPRIHYGYTF. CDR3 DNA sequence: TGTGCCAGCAGCCCCGGGCCCAGGATCCACTATGGCTACACCTTC.